The clone carrying this T cell receptor (beta chain) has just a few counts. No antigen is known for it. This specimen comes from a study of T cell responses to AZD1222 COVID-19 vaccine. Clones were sequenced by immunoSEQ multiplex PCR, and TCRdb holds only the in-frame ones, with some missing. The data contain about 53,000 clones, around 84% of them singletons. Trimming at V came to 5 bases and at J to 2 bases, leaving 4 bases not matched to a gene. CDR1 MNHEY and CDR2 SVGAGI come from the germline V gene. This CDR3 has 15 amino acids. Findings of the study overall: Baseline serology detected seropositivity in only six AZD1222 recipients. Repertoire samples came only from after the peak T cell response.

The TCR sequence derives from an adult in good health. Sequenced material: peripheral blood, taken on day 0 of AZD1222 vaccination. The rearrangement links TRBV6-5 to TRBJ2-2; 8 nucleotides align to TRBD1. The CDR3 bases are TGTGCCAGCAGTCCGACAGGGGAAAACACCGGGGAGCTGTTTTTT. It is translated as CASSPTGENTGELFF.